The 32 T cell receptor beta chains presented below share a single source sample, sequenced in a study of blood T cell repertoires in COVID-19. TCRdb's copy holds only in-frame clones and misses some; the assay was immunoSEQ multiplex PCR. The sample has about 61,000 clones; 85% to 90% are singletons. Sequencing was carried out using peripheral blood. The receptors come from a woman aged 45-65 years with active or convalescent COVID-19.

The chain links TRBV7-2 to TRBJ2-3; a possible D gene is TRBD2 (5 bases). V lost 4 bases, J lost 0 bases, and 8 bases lay in between. Germline V CDR1 and CDR2: SGHTA, FQGNSA. The CDR3 spans 14 residues. The CDR3 nucleotides read TGTGCCAGCAGCTCCAGCGGCAGCACAGATACGCAGTATTTT. This encodes CASSSSGSTDTQYF. Full variable domain (outside the CDR3, taken from reference TRBV7-2 and TRBJ2-3): GAGVSQSPSNKVTEKGKDVELRCDPISGHTALYWYRQSLGQGLEFLIYFQGNSAPDKSGLPSDRFSAERTGGSVSTLTIQRTQQEDSAVYLCASSSSGSTDTQYFGPGTRLTVL.

The chain recombines TRBV7-9 with TRBJ2-7; TRBD1 agrees at 10 bases. The V and J ends lost 4 bases and 2 bases, in that order; junction bases with no gene match: 8. Germline CDR1 reads SEHNR; CDR2 reads FQNEAQ (reference sequence). The CDR3 totals 16 residues. The CDR3 bases are TGTGCCAGCAGCTCGCCGGACAGGGGGGCCCCCTACGAGCAGTACTTC. This encodes CASSSPDRGAPYEQYF.

The V gene is TRBV6-4, the J gene TRBJ1-4; D remains unclear. The CDR3 has 15 amino acids. CDR1 and CDR2 (germline): MRHNA, SNTAGT. The V and J ends lost 8 bases and 8 bases respectively, with 21 bases between them. The CDR3 DNA follows: TGTGCCAGCGGAGAGGGTACTCTACCGATGGAAAAACTGTTTTTT. The encoded protein is CASGEGTLPMEKLFF.

With regard to this clone: The junction and the germline gene differ at one end; a read error may be behind it. V gene TRBV29-1 combines with J gene TRBJ1-4; the D gene is possibly TRBD1 (5 bases). From germline, CDR1 is SQVTM and CDR2 ANQGSEA. This CDR3 spans 14 amino acids. CDR3 nucleotides: TGCAGCGCGAAAAGGCCCGGGACTATTGAAAAACTGTTTTTT. Translation: CSAKRPGTIEKLFF.

The chain combines TRBV28 with TRBJ2-1; the D gene is possibly TRBD2 (6 bases). Between the trimmed V and J ends, which lost 4 bases and 6 bases, there was a span of 13 bases. Germline values: CDR1 MDHEN, CDR2 SYDVKM. The CDR3 has 14 amino acids. The chain's CDR3 is CASSSSGTPNEQFF. The DNA for the CDR3 is TGTGCCAGCAGTTCCTCCGGGACTCCCAATGAGCAGTTCTTC.

The chain couples TRBV18 to TRBJ1-2; 8 nucleotides align to TRBD1. The trim removed 3 bases at V and 4 bases at J, leaving 10 bases unmatched. Germline lookup yields CDR1 KGHSH and CDR2 LQKENI. The length of the CDR3 is 16 residues. The CDR3: CASSPLRFDRGYGYTF. CDR3 DNA: TGTGCCAGCTCACCTCTCCGATTCGACAGGGGCTATGGCTACACCTTC.

The rearrangement uses TRBV19 and TRBJ1-2; D possibly corresponds to TRBD1 (5 bases). Trimming removed 2 bases at V and 8 bases at J, with 21 bases between. CDR1 LNHDA and CDR2 SQIVND come from the germline V gene (reference sequence). This CDR3 region has 16 residues. The DNA for the CDR3 is TGTGCCAGTAGTATATCCTCCCCCAGCTCCGGGGGAGGCTACACCTTC. This codes for CASSISSPSSGGGYTF. Full variable domain (remainder filled in from reference TRBV19 and TRBJ1-2): DGGITQSPKYLFRKEGQNVTLSCEQNLNHDAMYWYRQDPGQGLRLIYYSQIVNDFQKGDIAEGYSVSREKKESFPLTVTSAQKNPTAFYLCASSISSPSSGGGYTFGSGTRLTVV.

This sequence joins TRBV7-2 and TRBJ2-7, with D possibly being TRBD2 (5 bases). Trimming stripped 4 bases from V and 2 bases from J, with 15 bases between. Germline-derived CDR1 and CDR2 are SGHTA and FQGNSA. This CDR3 spans 15 amino acids. CDR3 amino acids: CASSSPYGVAYEQYF. In DNA form, the CDR3 reads TGTGCCAGCAGCTCTCCCTACGGGGTTGCCTACGAGCAGTACTTC.

The genes are TRBV21-1 and TRBJ2-2; TRBD1, the table's D call, was not compared with the DNA. TRBV21-1 is classified as a pseudogene. The CDR3 has 21 amino acids. The DNA for the CDR3 is TGTGCCAGCAGCCCCCCCGACAGGGGGCTGGATCGGGAAGCGAACACCGGGGAGCTGTTTTTT. Encoded protein: CASSPPDRGLDREANTGELFF.

CDR3 amino acids: CSAASGGEETQYF. The CDR3 coding sequence is TGCAGCGCGGCGAGCGGGGGGGAAGAGACCCAGTACTTC. J is TRBJ2-5 and V is TRBV29-1; TRBD2 aligns across 10 bases. The V gene's germline CDR1 is SQVTM and CDR2 ANQGSEA. The CDR3 is 13 amino acids. The V segment lost 7 bases and the J segment 3 bases; nucleotides outside the gene matches: 5.

V is TRBV11-3 and J is TRBJ2-3, with 7 bases that match TRBD2. Germline V gene lookup returns CDR1 SGHNT and CDR2 YENEEA. V was clipped by 3 bases and J by 8 bases; unmatched bases: 2. The CDR3 totals 12 residues. The CDR3 loop is CASSFGGGTQYF. The CDR3 DNA is TGTGCCAGCAGCTTCGGCGGGGGTACGCAGTATTTT.

The V gene is TRBV7-9, the J gene TRBJ2-1, with 13 nucleotides matching TRBD2. The CDR3 loop spans 19 amino acids. V lost 1 base to trimming and J lost 1 base; unmatched junction nucleotides: 7. Per the germline V gene, CDR1 is SEHNR and CDR2 is FQNEAQ (reference sequence). The CDR3 coding sequence is TGTGCCAGCAGCTTAGGGGGACTAGCGGGACCCATTTCCTACAATGAGCAGTTCTTC. Translating it yields CASSLGGLAGPISYNEQFF.

The chain combines TRBV9 with TRBJ2-3, with D maybe TRBD2 (6 bases). The CDR3 is 16 amino acids. Trimming removed 1 base at V and 0 bases at J, with 12 bases between. The V gene's germline CDR1 is SGDLS and CDR2 YYNGEE. This chain's CDR3 is CASSVWAGTSTDTQYF. The CDR3 nucleotides are TGTGCCAGCAGCGTATGGGCCGGGACTAGCACAGATACGCAGTATTTT.

This clone was seen once. This chain joins TRBV21-1 and TRBJ2-3; the table's D call, TRBD2, was not checked against the DNA. TRBV21-1 is a listed pseudogene. The CDR3 runs 15 residues. The CDR3 spells CASSRSSRLTDTQYF. Written as DNA, the CDR3 is TGTGCCAGCAGCAGATCTTCGCGCTTGACAGATACGCAGTATTTT.

The chain links TRBV12-5 to TRBJ1-6; D gene unclear. The germline gives CDR1 LGHNT, CDR2 FRNRAP. Trimming removed 0 bases from V and 7 bases from J, with 4 bases in between. The CDR3 is 13 residues long. CDR3 residues: CASGLVANSPLHF. Here the CDR3 DNA reads TGTGCTAGTGGTTTGGTTGCGAATTCACCCCTCCACTTT.

J is TRBJ2-7 and V is TRBV6-5; 11 bases are a match to TRBD1. The CDR3 sequence is 14 residues long. V lost 7 bases and J lost 4; bases outside the gene matches: 6. CDR1 and CDR2 from the germline V gene are MNHEY and SVGAGI. The CDR3 DNA reads TGTGCCAGCATACTGGACAGGGGGCGGTACGAGCAGTACTTC. It is translated as CASILDRGRYEQYF.

This clone was seen only a few times. This chain links TRBV19 with TRBJ2-1; 8 bases are a match to TRBD2. This CDR3 comprises 13 residues. Trimming removed 3 bases from V and 6 bases from J; junction bases left unmatched: 1. CDR1 and CDR2 (germline): LNHDA, SQIVND (reference sequence). CDR3 amino acids: CASSILAGNEQFF. CDR3 sequence (DNA): TGTGCCAGTAGTATCCTAGCGGGCAATGAGCAGTTCTTC.

J is TRBJ1-3 and V is TRBV9; 7 positions match TRBD1. This CDR3 has 16 amino acids. Germline CDR1 reads SGDLS; CDR2 reads YYNGEE. The trim removed 4 bases at V and 5 bases at J, leaving 12 bases unmatched. The CDR3 nucleotides read TGTGCCAGCAGCCCGATAATGACAGGGTCTAGAAACACCATATATTTT. It yields the protein CASSPIMTGSRNTIYF.

This chain connects TRBV4-1 to TRBJ2-5; 8 bases agree with TRBD1. CDR1 and CDR2 (germline): MGHRA, YSYEKL. V shed 4 bases, J shed 1 base, and the junction held 11 bases outside the gene matches. The CDR3 totals 17 residues. The CDR3 is CASSRKPRDRSQETQYF. CDR3 in DNA: TGCGCCAGCAGCCGAAAGCCTCGGGACAGGTCCCAAGAGACCCAGTACTTC.

The CDR3 DNA reads as TGCAGCGGGGTCCCAACAGACTCCTACGAGCAGTACTTC. It encodes CSGVPTDSYEQYF. V gene TRBV29-1 combines with J gene TRBJ2-7, with D unresolved. In germline, CDR1 is SQVTM, CDR2 ANQGSEA. The CDR3 sequence is 13 residues long. V was trimmed by 7 bases and J by 0 bases, leaving 13 bases between them.

The chain uses TRBV2 and TRBJ2-7, with D hard to call. Trimming pared 0 bases from V and 4 bases from J, leaving 10 bases between. Germline lookup yields CDR1 SNHLY and CDR2 FYNNEI. The CDR3 consists of 14 residues. The CDR3 here is CASSEANIFYEQYF. CDR3 DNA: TGTGCCAGCAGTGAAGCAAACATCTTTTACGAGCAGTACTTC.

This chain links TRBV5-1 with TRBJ2-1, with D perhaps TRBD1 (6 bases). This CDR3 comprises 15 residues. Trimming stripped 2 bases from V and 4 bases from J, with 13 bases between. Germline V CDR1 and CDR2: SGHRS, YFSETQ. The CDR3 DNA is TGCGCCAGCAGCTTACGGCCCCAGGGGTACAATGAGCAGTTCTTC. It specifies CASSLRPQGYNEQFF.

The chain recombines TRBV6-5 with TRBJ1-1; D gene unclear. Trimming pared 1 base from V and 7 bases from J, leaving 10 bases between. Looked up from germline, CDR1 is MNHEY and CDR2 is SVGAGI. The CDR3 covers 13 residues. In DNA form, the CDR3 reads TGTGCCAGCAGTTACTTTGGCCCTTTTGAAGCTTTCTTT. It codes for CASSYFGPFEAFF.

The chain couples TRBV14 to TRBJ2-3; possible D gene TRBD1, 5 bases. Trimming removed 0 bases from V and 11 bases from J, with 15 bases in between. Germline CDR1 reads SGHDN; CDR2 reads FVKESK. The CDR3 contains 14 residues. The DNA of the CDR3 is TGTGCCAGCAGCCAAGATGAAAGGGGATTGGAGCAGTATTTT. It codes for CASSQDERGLEQYF. Supplemented by reference TRBV14 and TRBJ2-3, the full variable domain reads EAGVTQFPSHSVIEKGQTVTLRCDPISGHDNLYWYRRVMGKEIKFLLHFVKESKQDESGMPNNRFLAERTGGTYSTLKVQPAELEDSGVYFCASSQDERGLEQYFGPGTRLTVL.

This chain joins TRBV10-1 and TRBJ1-5, with D perhaps matching TRBD1 (5 bases). With 2 bases removed from V and 7 bases from J, the gap between germline ends came to 9 bases. The CDR3 sequence is 13 residues long. From germline, CDR1 is WNHNN and CDR2 SYGVQD (reference sequence). The CDR3 is CASSESGAQPQHF. In DNA form, the CDR3 reads TGCGCCAGCAGTGAGAGTGGGGCCCAGCCCCAGCATTTT.

The V gene is TRBV5-1, the J gene TRBJ2-4; TRBD1 matches at 7 bases. CDR1 and CDR2 from the germline V gene are SGHRS and YFSETQ. CDR3 length: 18 residues. Germline trimming cut 0 bases from V and 6 bases from J; bases unmatched to any gene: 15. CDR3 loop: CASSLGRQGWDRINIQYF. Written as DNA, the CDR3 is TGCGCCAGCAGCTTGGGAAGACAGGGTTGGGATAGGATAAACATTCAGTACTTC. Using reference TRBV5-1 and TRBJ2-4 for the parts outside the CDR3, the full variable domain is KAGVTQTPRYLIKTRGQQVTLSCSPISGHRSVSWYQQTPGQGLQFLFEYFSETQRNKGNFPGRFSGRQFSNSRSEMNVSTLELGDSALYLCASSLGRQGWDRINIQYFGAGTRLSVL.

The rearrangement links TRBV15 to TRBJ2-1, with 10 bases identical to TRBD2. CDR3 size: 15 residues. The ends lost 3 bases at V and 6 bases at J; junction bases unmatched: 5. Germline CDR1 LNHNV, CDR2 YYDKDF (reference sequence). CDR3 coding DNA: TGTGCCACCAGCAGTGTAGCGGGAGGACCCAATGAGCAGTTCTTC. Protein sequence: CATSSVAGGPNEQFF.

The CDR3 sequence is CASTDRGWAGELFF. The CDR3 bases are TGTGCCAGCACCGACAGGGGATGGGCCGGGGAGCTGTTTTTT. The V call is TRBV2, the J call TRBJ2-2; TRBD1 agrees at 8 bases. Germline values: CDR1 SNHLY, CDR2 FYNNEI. The J segment lost 6 bases and the V segment lost 7 bases, leaving 7 bases of the junction unmatched. CDR3 length equals 14 residues. Full variable domain (rest looked up from reference TRBV2 and TRBJ2-2): EPEVTQTPSHQVTQMGQEVILRCVPISNHLYFYWYRQILGQKVEFLVSFYNNEISEKSEIFDDQFSVERPDGSNFTLKIRSTKLEDSAMYFCASTDRGWAGELFFGEGSRLTVL.

This chain uses TRBV6-5 with TRBJ2-7; 12 bases line up with TRBD2. Germline V CDR1 and CDR2: MNHEY, SVGAGI. The CDR3 has 15 residues. The V gene end was trimmed by 6 bases and the J gene end by 5 bases; junction bases not matched to a gene: 8. The CDR3 spells CASSPSSGREDEQYF. The CDR3 nucleotides read TGTGCCAGCAGCCCGTCTAGCGGGAGGGAGGACGAGCAGTACTTC.

This rearrangement joins TRBV5-6 to TRBJ2-7, with 7 bases fitting TRBD1. Germline V gene data show CDR1 as SGHDT and CDR2 as YYEEEE. The junction had 2 bases not matched to a gene; V was cut back by 0 bases and J by 2 bases. This CDR3 has 14 residues. CDR3 DNA: TGTGCCAGCAGCTTGGGCCAGGGGGCCTACGAGCAGTACTTC. This codes for CASSLGQGAYEQYF.

The chain uses TRBV28 and TRBJ1-2, with TRBD1 matching over 11 bases. Germline CDR1 MDHEN, CDR2 SYDVKM. The CDR3 covers 13 residues. J lost 8 bases, V lost 5 bases, and 4 bases had no gene match. The CDR3 protein is CASSIGTGGGYTF. DNA for the CDR3: TGTGCCAGCAGTATTGGGACAGGGGGAGGCTACACCTTC.

The CDR3 DNA reads as TGTGCCACCAGTGATGCACAGGGGAGAGGCTACACCTTC. It codes for CATSDAQGRGYTF. This chain uses TRBV24-1 with TRBJ1-2; 7 bases are shared with TRBD1. CDR1 KGHDR and CDR2 SFDVKD come from the germline V gene. This CDR3 spans 13 amino acids. Trimming at V came to 3 bases and at J to 8 bases, leaving 5 bases not matched to a gene.